This entry features one T cell receptor beta chain sequence. This clone was picked up one time. There is no known antigen for this receptor. Per-base quality was not reported, and no clone a single base away is much larger than it. This specimen comes from a study of T cell changes during pregnancy in multiple sclerosis (dated by TCRdb to between 2017 and 2020). Background on the whole study: The study examined how the T cell repertoire changed over the course of pregnancy in women with multiple sclerosis.

Library preparation employed the immunoSEQ multiplex PCR assay. Sourced from immuneACCESS, this table was stored by TCRdb with only in-frame sequences that have V and J called. A share of the clones is absent; for the studies checked, an unresolved V gene accounts for under half, and the remainder has no known explanation. The sample records roughly 57,000 clones, 90% of which are singletons. Roughly 3% of the sample is taken by the ten largest. V is shortened by 3 bases, J by 2 bases, and the region joining them spans 14 bases. Sequences LNHDA (CDR1) and SQIVND (CDR2) are obtained from the germline V gene (reference sequence). The CDR3 runs 15 amino acids, cysteine and phenylalanine included. Of all the DNA, just the CDR3 is kept, 45 bases in frame from base 1.

Here the sequenced sample was CD8+ T cells from peripheral blood mononuclear cells, taken before pregnancy. The receptor's source is a female donor with multiple sclerosis, enrolled in a pregnancy study. This chain joins TRBV19 to TRBJ2-7, and TRBD2 may be the D gene, going by 6 matching bases. CDR3 loop: CASSIGDSAPYEQYF. The sequenced DNA is TGTGCCAGTAGTATCGGGGACTCGGCTCCCTACGAGCAGTACTTC.